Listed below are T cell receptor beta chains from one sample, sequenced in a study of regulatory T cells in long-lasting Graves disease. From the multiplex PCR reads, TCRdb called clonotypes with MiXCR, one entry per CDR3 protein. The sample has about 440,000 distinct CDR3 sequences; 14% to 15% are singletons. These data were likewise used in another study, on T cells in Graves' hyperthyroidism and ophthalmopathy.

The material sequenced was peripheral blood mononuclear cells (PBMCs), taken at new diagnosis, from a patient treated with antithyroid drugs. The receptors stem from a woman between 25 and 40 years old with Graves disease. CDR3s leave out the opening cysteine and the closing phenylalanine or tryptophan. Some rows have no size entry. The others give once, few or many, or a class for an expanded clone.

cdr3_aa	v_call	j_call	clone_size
ASSPPRAGELF	TRBV18	TRBJ2-2	many
SAKGNGYT	TRBV20-1	TRBJ1-2	-
ASSEGLPGETQY	TRBV6-1	TRBJ2-5	many
ASRRPETDTDTQY	TRBV5-1	TRBJ2-3	many
ASSLTGQGSIQY	TRBV7-3	TRBJ2-4	few
SARGLRAVPSYEQY	TRBV20-1	TRBJ2-7	once
ATSRDALVGEKLF	TRBV15	TRBJ1-4	many
ASRPDSYNEQF	TRBV14	TRBJ2-1	many
ASSDRGYNEQL	TRBV28	TRBJ2-1	few
ATSRRGGDLSG	TRBV15	TRBJ2-5	many
ASKLGGYGYT	TRBV12-3/TRBV12-4	TRBJ1-2	many
ASSIAGENTGELF	TRBV6-2/TRBV6-3	TRBJ2-2	-
ASSLGPVSYEQY	TRBV11-2	TRBJ2-7	-
ATSDLQGDEQY	TRBV24-1	TRBJ2-7	many
ASSSLMRGAGEQY	TRBV27	TRBJ2-7	few
ASSPTDRHYGYT	TRBV5-4	TRBJ1-2	many
ASNPLAGTAGELF	TRBV6-1	TRBJ2-2	many
AIRVPRPGAGNTIY	TRBV10-3	TRBJ1-3	few
ASSGQGASPLH	TRBV19	TRBJ1-6	few
SARVTRDDTQY	TRBV20-1	TRBJ2-3	many
ASNRDRGGDTQY	TRBV12-3/TRBV12-4	TRBJ2-3	-
ASAYKRVTETQY	TRBV13	TRBJ2-5	many
ASKYGSYNEQF	TRBV2	TRBJ2-1	many
ASSLSHGDYPETQY	TRBV7-3	TRBJ2-5	-
ASSRLRGAEQF	TRBV3-1	TRBJ2-1	many
RGELAVPRARTEAF	TRBV20-1	TRBJ1-1	many
ASSGGSTEAF	TRBV9	TRBJ1-1	-
ASSYSSAGRGYGYT	TRBV6-5	TRBJ1-2	-
ASSPAGTGNYGYT	TRBV27	TRBJ1-2	-
ASSYGLAGVDEQF	TRBV6-5	TRBJ2-1	many
SAIIGDPHTGELF	TRBV20-1	TRBJ2-2	few
SVEGGGERYGYT	TRBV29-1	TRBJ1-2	few